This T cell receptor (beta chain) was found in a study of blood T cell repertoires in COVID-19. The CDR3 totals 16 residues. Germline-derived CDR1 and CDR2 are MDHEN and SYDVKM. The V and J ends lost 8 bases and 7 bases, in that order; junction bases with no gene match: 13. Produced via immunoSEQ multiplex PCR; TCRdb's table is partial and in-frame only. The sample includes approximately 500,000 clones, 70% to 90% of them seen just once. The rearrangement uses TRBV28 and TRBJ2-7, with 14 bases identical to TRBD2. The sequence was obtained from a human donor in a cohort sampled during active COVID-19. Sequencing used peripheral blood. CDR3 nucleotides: TGTGCCAGCGCTCCTCCGGGACTAGCGGGAGTAGGAGAGCAGTACTTC. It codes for CASAPPGLAGVGEQYF.